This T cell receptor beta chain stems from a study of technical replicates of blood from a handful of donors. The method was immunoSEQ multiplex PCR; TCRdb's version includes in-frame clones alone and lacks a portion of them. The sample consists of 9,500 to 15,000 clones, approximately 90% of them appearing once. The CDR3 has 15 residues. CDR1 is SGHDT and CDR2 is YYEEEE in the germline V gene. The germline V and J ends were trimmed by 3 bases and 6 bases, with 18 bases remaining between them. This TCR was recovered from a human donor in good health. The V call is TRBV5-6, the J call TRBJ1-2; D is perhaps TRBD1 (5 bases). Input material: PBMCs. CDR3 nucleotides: TGTGCCAGCAGCTGGGGCCGAGGAAGAGGAAATGGCTACACCTTC. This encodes CASSWGRGRGNGYTF. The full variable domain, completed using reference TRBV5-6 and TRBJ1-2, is DAGVTQSPTHLIKTRGQQVTLRCSPKSGHDTVSWYQQALGQGPQFIFQYYEEEERQRGNFPDRFSGHQFPNYSSELNVNALLLGDSALYLCASSWGRGRGNGYTFGSGTRLTVV.